These 15 T cell receptor beta chains share one sample of origin, sequenced in a study of blood T cell repertoires in COVID-19. TCRdb's copy holds only in-frame clones and misses some; the assay was immunoSEQ multiplex PCR. The sample shows fewer than 250,000 clones, around 85% of them seen only once. Material for sequencing was peripheral blood. Source of these receptors: a woman in her sixties or seventies with active or convalescent COVID-19.

This clone was picked up one time. The chain recombines TRBV30 with TRBJ1-3; the D gene is possibly TRBD1 (6 bases). The CDR3 totals 15 residues. V lost 6 bases and J 3 bases, leaving 18 bases between the germline ends. Germline CDR1 GTSNPN, CDR2 SVGIG (reference sequence). CDR3 loop: CACPYPGERGNTIYF. CDR3 DNA sequence: TGTGCCTGCCCCTACCCAGGGGAACGTGGAAACACCATATATTTT.

This clone was observed a handful of times. The rearrangement uses TRBV11-3 and TRBJ2-2; 11 positions match TRBD2. V lost 5 bases, J lost 2 bases, and 7 bases stayed unmatched. Germline V gene data show CDR1 as SGHNT and CDR2 as YENEEA. The CDR3 loop spans 17 amino acids. For the CDR3, the DNA is TGTGCCAGCAGCCCCTACACTAGCGGGGGCAACACCGGGGAGCTGTTTTTT. It codes for CASSPYTSGGNTGELFF.

This sequence joins TRBV19 and TRBJ1-2; no reliable D call. The CDR3 extends over 14 amino acids. Trimming left V 8 bases short and J 8 bases short, with 21 bases between. Germline V gene sequence: CDR1 LNHDA, CDR2 SQIVND (reference sequence). The CDR3 sequence is CASSIDPARRGYTF. CDR3 nucleotide sequence: TGTGCCAGTTCCATCGACCCCGCGCGGAGGGGCTACACCTTC.

The chain has TRBV18 and TRBJ2-1, with TRBD1 identical over 8 bases. Germline trimming cut 3 bases from V and 4 bases from J; bases unmatched to any gene: 2. The CDR3 runs to 14 residues. Germline V CDR1 and CDR2: KGHSH, LQKENI. CDR3 protein: CASSPGQEYNEQFF. The CDR3 nucleotides are TGTGCCAGCTCACCGGGACAGGAGTACAATGAGCAGTTCTTC.

This clone was detected once. This chain links TRBV7-6 with TRBJ2-5; 8 bases fit TRBD2. Looked up from germline, CDR1 is SGHVS and CDR2 is FNYEAQ. V was clipped by 5 bases and J by 4 bases; unmatched bases: 21. The CDR3 has 19 residues. The CDR3 sequence is CASSPYGGLSGSRRETQYF. The CDR3 DNA is TGTGCCAGCAGCCCTTATGGGGGCCTAAGCGGGAGCCGGAGAGAGACCCAGTACTTC.

This chain connects TRBV29-1 to TRBJ1-1, with D perhaps matching TRBD1 (5 bases). This CDR3 is 13 amino acids long. From germline, CDR1 is SQVTM and CDR2 ANQGSEA. Trimming pared 2 bases from V and 0 bases from J, leaving 7 bases between. This CDR3 is CSVERQMNTEAFF. The DNA of the CDR3 is TGCAGCGTTGAACGACAGATGAACACTGAAGCTTTCTTT.

The V call is TRBV18, the J call TRBJ2-5; 7 positions agree with TRBD1. Germline values: CDR1 KGHSH, CDR2 LQKENI. The CDR3 has 14 residues. Trimming cost V 0 bases and J 5 bases; bases outside gene matches: 3. The DNA of the CDR3 is TGTGCCAGCTCACCACCCGGCAGGGGGGAGACCCAGTACTTC. Translation gives CASSPPGRGETQYF.

The sample holds many counts of this clone. The chain joins TRBV19 to TRBJ1-4; 9 bases agree with TRBD1. Germline lookup yields CDR1 LNHDA and CDR2 SQIVND (reference sequence). The length of the CDR3 is 15 residues. V trimming: 5 bases; J trimming: 7 bases; junction bases outside the gene matches: 8. CDR3 bases: TGTGCCAGTAGTTCCACAGGGGGCTTTAGTGAAAAACTGTTTTTT. Translation: CASSSTGGFSEKLFF.

The chain has TRBV7-8 and TRBJ2-5; 10 bases are shared with TRBD2. V lost 5 bases to trimming and J lost 4 bases; unmatched junction nucleotides: 13. This CDR3 region has 17 residues. Germline values: CDR1 SGHVS, CDR2 FQNEAQ. The CDR3 sequence is CASSGDLGAGGLETQYF. CDR3 in DNA: TGTGCCAGCAGCGGAGACCTGGGAGCGGGGGGGCTAGAGACCCAGTACTTC.

V gene TRBV30 combines with J gene TRBJ1-6; D might be TRBD1 (5 bases). The CDR3 runs 16 residues. Germline V gene lookup returns CDR1 GTSNPN and CDR2 SVGIG (reference sequence). Deletions cut 0 bases from V and 9 bases from J, with 18 bases between. This CDR3 reads CAWSVSRATIGSPLHF. Written as DNA, the CDR3 is TGTGCCTGGAGTGTCTCCAGGGCCACCATAGGTTCACCCCTCCACTTT.

The chain links TRBV11-2 to TRBJ2-1, with D perhaps TRBD1 (5 bases). Germline values: CDR1 SGHAT, CDR2 FQNNGV. The CDR3 extends over 14 amino acids. V lost 2 bases, J lost 6 bases, and 11 bases lay in between. The CDR3 coding sequence is TGTGCCAGCAGCTTATCCGGCAGGGTCAATGAGCAGTTCTTC. Translating gives CASSLSGRVNEQFF.

The genes are TRBV19 and TRBJ2-2; D remains unclear. Germline-derived CDR1 and CDR2 are LNHDA and SQIVND (reference sequence). Trimming removed 5 bases at V and 2 bases at J, with 9 bases between. CDR3 length: 14 residues. CDR3 sequence (DNA): TGTGCCAGTAGTTCGACACAAAACACCGGGGAGCTGTTTTTT. Translated, it gives CASSSTQNTGELFF.

The chain joins TRBV3-1 (or the pseudogene TRBV3-2) to TRBJ2-3; tentatively, D is TRBD2 (6 bases). V was clipped by 1 base and J by 6 bases, with 14 bases between them. Germline CDR1 and CDR2: LGHDT and YNNKEL (reference sequence). The CDR3 has 15 residues. CDR3 in DNA: TGTGCCAGCAGCCAAGGAAACGGGGCGGGGGATACGCAGTATTTT. Residues: CASSQGNGAGDTQYF.

The V gene is TRBV28, the J gene TRBJ2-7; D is unclear. The ends were cut back, 5 bases at V and 3 bases at J, with 20 bases in the middle. The CDR3 length is 16 residues. Germline V gives CDR1 MDHEN, CDR2 SYDVKM. This CDR3 reads CASSKNLLAAYYEQYV. The CDR3 DNA reads TGTGCCAGCAGTAAAAACCTTTTGGCGGCCTACTACGAGCAGTACGTC.

This clone came up once. The rearrangement links TRBV19 to TRBJ2-7, with D unresolved. Germline V gives CDR1 LNHDA, CDR2 SQIVND (reference sequence). Between the trimmed V and J ends, which lost 0 bases and 4 bases, there was a span of 7 bases. This CDR3 comprises 13 residues. CDR3 nucleotide sequence: TGTGCCAGTAGTATAGATCCTTATTACGAGCAGTACTTC. Its protein product is CASSIDPYYEQYF.